These 18 T cell receptor beta chains were sequenced from one sample in a study of blood T cells in healthy people across ages. Together with a sample-barcoded 5' primer, a J-beta primer mix was included in a second PCR lasting about 6 to 12 cycles. TCRdb used MiXCR to reprocess the 5' RACE reads, holding one entry per CDR3 protein. Of around 2 million distinct CDR3 sequences detected, around 40% appear once; the ten largest clones hold approximately 22%. Sequencing used blood. These receptors originate from a human donor in good health.

The chain carries TRBV7-9 and TRBJ2-4; 9 positions match TRBD1. TRBJ2-7 matches the DNA end more closely, so the J call is doubtful. Germline V gives CDR1 SEHNR, CDR2 FQNEAQ (reference sequence). CDR3 length equals 15 residues. The CDR3 nucleotides read TGTGCCAGCAGCCCAGGGGACAGGGACTACGACGAGCAGTACTTC. Translated, it gives CASSPGDRDYDEQYF.

V usage is TRBV11-3 and J usage is TRBJ1-3; D remains unclear. V was pared by 0 bases and J by 0 bases, with 12 bases between. Germline CDR1 reads SGHNT; CDR2 reads YENEEA. CDR3 length: 17 amino acids. CDR3: CASSLDLVGSSGNTIYF. The CDR3, as DNA: TGTGCCAGCAGCTTAGATCTTGTGGGTTCCTCTGGAAACACCATATATTTT.

V usage is TRBV5-8 and J usage is TRBJ1-4; D call uncertain. The CDR3 loop spans 13 amino acids. Trimming shortened V by 5 bases and J by 5 bases, and 10 bases separated the two germline ends. Germline assignment: CDR1 SGHTS and CDR2 YDEGEE. This CDR3 reads CASSNRPNEKLFF. The CDR3 coding sequence is TGTGCCAGCAGTAACCGGCCCAATGAAAAACTGTTTTTT. The entire variable domain, with the rest obtained from reference TRBV5-8 and TRBJ1-4, is as follows: EAGVTQSPTHLIKTRGQQATLRCSPISGHTSVYWYQQALGLGLQFLLWYDEGEERNRGNFPPRFSGRQFPNYSSELNVNALELEDSALYLCASSNRPNEKLFFGSGTQLSVL.

The table lists this clonotype with a few counts. The J gene is TRBJ2-6, the V gene TRBV4-1, with D perhaps TRBD2 (6 bases). Trimming took off 1 base at V and 3 bases at J, with 10 bases between the two ends. This CDR3 region has 16 residues. The germline CDR1 and CDR2 sequences are MGHRA and YSYEKL. The CDR3 region has the DNA TGCGCCAGCAGCCAAGGGAGGGGTTATGGGGCCAACGTCCTGACTTTC. Encoded protein: CASSQGRGYGANVLTF.

This clonotype was picked up a small number of times. The V and J genes are TRBV10-3 and TRBJ2-1, with D unclear. V dropped 0 bases and J dropped 1 base, with 10 bases sitting between them. The germline V gene has CDR1 ENHRY and CDR2 SYGVKD. This CDR3 is built from 16 residues. CDR3 loop: CAISESLIGSYNEQFF. The CDR3 nucleotides are TGTGCCATCAGTGAGTCCCTTATTGGGTCCTACAATGAGCAGTTCTTC.

The chain joins TRBV6-2 or TRBV6-3 to TRBJ1-2; no firm D call. This CDR3 spans 16 amino acids. Germline assignment: CDR1 MNHEY and CDR2 SVGEGT. The V end lost 6 bases, the J end lost 0 bases, and 17 bases lay between the germline ends. CDR3 in DNA: TGTGCCAGCAGCGGCCGTTCGGAAGACACTAACTATGGCTACACCTTC. The encoded protein is CASSGRSEDTNYGYTF.

The chain has TRBV12-5 and TRBJ1-5, with D hard to call. This CDR3 spans 14 amino acids. V lost 4 bases and J lost 0, with 7 bases in between. Germline loops: CDR1 LGHNT, CDR2 FRNRAP. The CDR3 reads CASGSLHSNQPQHF. The CDR3 DNA reads TGTGCTAGTGGTTCCCTTCATAGCAATCAGCCCCAGCATTTT.

The chain carries TRBV7-9 and TRBJ2-3; 14 positions match TRBD2. CDR1 is SEHNR, CDR2 FQNEAQ, per germline (reference sequence). The CDR3 has 12 amino acids. Trimming took 4 bases from V and 13 from J; bases not matched to a gene: 1. CDR3 nucleotide sequence: TGTGCCAGCAGCTCGGGACTAGCGGGGGAGTATTTT. Amino acids: CASSSGLAGEYF. Full variable domain (missing parts from reference TRBV7-9 and TRBJ2-3): DTGVSQNPRHKITKRGQNVTFRCDPISEHNRLYWYRQTLGQGPEFLTYFQNEAQLEKSRLLSDRFSAERPKGSFSTLEIQRTEQGDSAMYLCASSSGLAGEYFGPGTRLTVL.

This clonotype was seen a few times. The genes are TRBV28 and TRBJ2-1; the D gene is possibly TRBD2 (6 bases). The V end was cut by 5 bases, the J end by 7 bases, with 12 bases between. Germline loops: CDR1 MDHEN, CDR2 SYDVKM. The CDR3 is made up of 13 amino acids. The CDR3 protein is CASSRRAQNEQFF. The CDR3 DNA reads as TGTGCCAGCAGTAGGAGGGCGCAAAATGAGCAGTTCTTC.

This clonotype was recorded once. The CDR3 carries no conserved terminal phenylalanine or tryptophan, so it likely arises from a read error. V and J are TRBV5-5 and TRBJ2-5, with TRBD1 identical over 7 bases. CDR3 length equals 16 residues. Trimming removed 1 base from V and 1 base from J; junction bases left unmatched: 7. Germline V gene sequence: CDR1 SGHKS, CDR2 YYEKEE (reference sequence). CDR3 protein: CASSLFGTAFQETQYC. The CDR3 DNA reads as TGTGCCAGCAGCTTGTTTGGGACAGCTTTCCAAGAGACCCAGTACTGC.

The chain links TRBV20-1 to TRBJ2-5, with D possibly being TRBD2 (7 bases). CDR3 length: 14 residues. Trimming took 1 base from V and 5 from J, leaving 14 bases between them. CDR1 is DFQATT, CDR2 SNEGSKA, per germline (reference sequence). CDR3 in amino acids: CSARGGGVAETQYF. CDR3 nucleotides: TGCAGTGCTAGAGGAGGGGGGGTGGCGGAGACCCAGTACTTC.

This clonotype was seen a few times. V is TRBV12-3 or TRBV12-4 and J is TRBJ2-7; 10 bases line up with TRBD2. CDR3 length equals 14 residues. The V gene end was trimmed by 6 bases and the J gene end by 2 bases; junction bases not matched to a gene: 4. CDR3 DNA sequence: TGTGCCAGCAGATACAGCGGGGGGGCCTACGAGCAGTACTTC. Its translation is CASRYSGGAYEQYF.

The chain is built from TRBV7-9 and TRBJ2-3; a possible D gene is TRBD1 (5 bases). This CDR3 is built from 14 residues. The germline CDR1 and CDR2 sequences are SEHNR and FQNEAQ (reference sequence). Between the trimmed V and J ends, which lost 2 bases and 5 bases, there was a span of 11 bases. CDR3 amino acids: CASSLQGSRDTQYF. Written as DNA, the CDR3 is TGTGCCAGCAGCTTACAGGGTTCAAGAGATACGCAGTATTTT.

This clonotype has a handful of counts. The V call is TRBV9, the J call TRBJ2-5; D uncertain. CDR1 is SGDLS, CDR2 YYNGEE, per germline. The CDR3 runs 13 residues. V dropped 4 bases and J dropped 2 bases, with 9 bases sitting between them. CDR3 nucleotide sequence: TGTGCCAGCAGCCCCATTGGTCAAGAGACCCAGTACTTC. Amino acids: CASSPIGQETQYF. Based on the CDR3 plus reference TRBV9 and TRBJ2-5, the full variable domain is DSGVTQTPKHLITATGQRVTLRCSPRSGDLSVYWYQQSLDQGLQFLIQYYNGEERAKGNILERFSAQQFPDLHSELNLSSLELGDSALYFCASSPIGQETQYFGPGTRLLVL.

The chain recombines TRBV20-1 with TRBJ1-1, with D tentatively TRBD1 (6 bases). V lost 8 bases, J lost 8 bases, and 18 bases lay in between. The CDR3 loop spans 12 amino acids. CDR1 and CDR2 (germline): DFQATT, SNEGSKA (reference sequence). For the CDR3, the DNA is TGCAGTTCACGGACCGGACAGACAGAAGCTTTCTTT. Translating gives CSSRTGQTEAFF.

V gene TRBV7-9 combines with J gene TRBJ1-1; 7 bases are shared with TRBD1. Trimming at V came to 0 bases and at J to 7 bases, leaving 14 bases not matched to a gene. Per germline, CDR1 SEHNR and CDR2 FQNEAQ (reference sequence). The CDR3 sequence is 17 residues long. The CDR3: CASSLAPGDSGTFEAFF. DNA of the CDR3: TGTGCCAGCAGCTTAGCACCGGGGGACAGCGGCACGTTTGAAGCTTTCTTT. Full variable domain (remainder filled in from reference TRBV7-9 and TRBJ1-1): DTGVSQNPRHKITKRGQNVTFRCDPISEHNRLYWYRQTLGQGPEFLTYFQNEAQLEKSRLLSDRFSAERPKGSFSTLEIQRTEQGDSAMYLCASSLAPGDSGTFEAFFGQGTRLTVV.

The chain links TRBV30 to TRBJ2-3; no reliable D call. The ends were cut back, 0 bases at V and 3 bases at J, with 13 bases in the middle. The length of the CDR3 is 15 residues. Per the germline V gene, CDR1 is GTSNPN and CDR2 is SVGIG (reference sequence). CDR3 residues: CAWSVLQRVTDTQYF. CDR3 bases: TGTGCCTGGAGTGTACTCCAGCGCGTGACAGATACGCAGTATTTT.

A note on this clonotype: A read error may account for a junction end that differs from germline. The J gene is TRBJ2-7, the V gene TRBV7-9; D is unresolved. CDR3 size: 16 residues. From germline, CDR1 is SEHNR and CDR2 FQNEAQ (reference sequence). CDR3 sequence reads: CASSVFYSGIPYEQYF. DNA of the CDR3: TGTGCTAGCAGCGTATTCTACAGTGGAATCCCCTACGAGCAGTACTTC.